This TCR beta chain was recorded in a study of cytomegalovirus exposure and HLA in healthy donors. To note about this clone: Its antigen remains unknown.

V was clipped by 0 bases and J by 2 bases, with 7 bases between them. Per germline, CDR1 SGHDN and CDR2 FVKESK. CDR3 length: 15 residues. The PCR contained 60 Vbeta and 13 Jbeta primers. The authors' processing: Unique TCR beta chains totaled some 80 million in a later count, with approximately 11 million of them shared. Only in-frame clones appear in the TCRdb table, and some are missing; sequencing was by immunoSEQ multiplex PCR. V, J and clone size derive from that table, while D and trimming were established from the DNA sequence. The data hold approximately 27,000 clones, with roughly 60% observed a single time. Overall study results and limits: Presence/absence analyses supposed approximately even sequencing depth among donors.

The source is a male donor in good health and CMV-seropositive. The chain links TRBV14 to TRBJ2-2, with D uncertain. Specimen: PBMCs. CDR3 in amino acids: CASSQELGNTGELFF. CDR3 sequence (DNA): TGTGCCAGCAGCCAAGAGCTAGGAAACACCGGGGAGCTGTTTTTT.